The 2 T cell receptor beta chains given below trace back to one sample, sequenced in a study of blood T cell repertoires in COVID-19. Using immunoSEQ multiplex PCR, the repertoire was profiled, and TCRdb retains in-frame clones only, with some absent. The sample holds tens of thousands of clones, about 89% seen once. Sequencing input: peripheral blood. These receptors all stem from a woman between 25 and 40 years old in a cohort sampled during active COVID-19.

The chain recombines TRBV29-1 with TRBJ1-1; TRBD1 matches at 8 bases. CDR1 SQVTM and CDR2 ANQGSEA come from the germline V gene. V lost 4 bases, J lost 9 bases, and 7 bases stayed unmatched. This CDR3 is built from 12 residues. CDR3 amino acids: CSVALWDRKAFF. Written as DNA, the CDR3 is TGCAGCGTTGCCCTATGGGACAGGAAAGCTTTCTTT.

The chain combines TRBV27 with TRBJ2-5; 8 bases are a match to TRBD1. There are 17 residues in the CDR3. Trimming cost V 8 bases and J 2 bases; bases outside gene matches: 16. Germline assignment: CDR1 MNHEY and CDR2 SMNVEV (reference sequence). The CDR3 loop reads CASSYLGQGILQETQYF. The CDR3, as DNA: TGTGCCAGCTCCTACCTCGGACAGGGCATTCTACAAGAGACCCAGTACTTC.